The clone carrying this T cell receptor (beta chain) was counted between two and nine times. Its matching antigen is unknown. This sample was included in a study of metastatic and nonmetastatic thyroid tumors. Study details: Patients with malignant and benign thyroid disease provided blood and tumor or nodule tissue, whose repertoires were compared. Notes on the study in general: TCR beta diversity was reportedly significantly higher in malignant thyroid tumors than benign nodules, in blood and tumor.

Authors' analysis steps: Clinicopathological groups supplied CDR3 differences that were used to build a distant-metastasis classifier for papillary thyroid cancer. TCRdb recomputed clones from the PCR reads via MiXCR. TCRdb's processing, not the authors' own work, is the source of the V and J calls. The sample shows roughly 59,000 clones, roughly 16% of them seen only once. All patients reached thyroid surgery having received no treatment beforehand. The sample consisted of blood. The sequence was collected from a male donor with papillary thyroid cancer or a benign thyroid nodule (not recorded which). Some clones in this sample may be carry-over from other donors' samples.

Written as DNA, the CDR3 is TGTGCCAGCAGTGCAATGGCGGGATTCCCCAATGAGCAGTTCTTC. Translating it yields CASSAMAGFPNEQFF. This rearrangement joins TRBV6-1 to TRBJ2-1; the D gene is possibly TRBD2 (6 bases). Trimming removed 4 bases from V and 6 bases from J, with 16 bases in between. Germline CDR1 and CDR2: MNHNS and SASEGT. The CDR3 has 15 amino acids.